This TCR beta chain was sequenced in a study of cytomegalovirus exposure and HLA in healthy donors. Germline CDR1 and CDR2: KGHSH and LQKENI. V was cut by 0 bases and J by 0 bases, with 2 bases left in between. This CDR3 has 13 amino acids. Here immunoSEQ multiplex PCR was the method, and the copy in TCRdb shows in-frame clones only, minus some. The sample has approximately 110,000 clones, almost 90% seen once. The chain combines TRBV18 with TRBJ1-1; D uncertain. The sample consisted of PBMCs. The sequence was collected from a woman aged 18-35 years in good health and CMV-seronegative. The CDR3 here is CASSPPVNTEAFF. The CDR3 DNA sequence: TGTGCCAGCTCACCACCCGTGAACACTGAAGCTTTCTTT.